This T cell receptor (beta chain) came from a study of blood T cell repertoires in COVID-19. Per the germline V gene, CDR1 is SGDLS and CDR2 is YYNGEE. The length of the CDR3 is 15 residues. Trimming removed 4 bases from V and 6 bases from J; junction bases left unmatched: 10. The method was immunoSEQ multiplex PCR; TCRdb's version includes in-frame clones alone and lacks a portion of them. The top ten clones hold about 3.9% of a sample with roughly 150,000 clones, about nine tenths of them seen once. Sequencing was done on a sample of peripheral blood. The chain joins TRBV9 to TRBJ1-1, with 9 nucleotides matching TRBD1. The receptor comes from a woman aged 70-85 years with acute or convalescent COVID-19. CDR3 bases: TGTGCCAGCAGCACCATACCGGGACAGGGTGCTGAAGCTTTCTTT. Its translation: CASSTIPGQGAEAFF.